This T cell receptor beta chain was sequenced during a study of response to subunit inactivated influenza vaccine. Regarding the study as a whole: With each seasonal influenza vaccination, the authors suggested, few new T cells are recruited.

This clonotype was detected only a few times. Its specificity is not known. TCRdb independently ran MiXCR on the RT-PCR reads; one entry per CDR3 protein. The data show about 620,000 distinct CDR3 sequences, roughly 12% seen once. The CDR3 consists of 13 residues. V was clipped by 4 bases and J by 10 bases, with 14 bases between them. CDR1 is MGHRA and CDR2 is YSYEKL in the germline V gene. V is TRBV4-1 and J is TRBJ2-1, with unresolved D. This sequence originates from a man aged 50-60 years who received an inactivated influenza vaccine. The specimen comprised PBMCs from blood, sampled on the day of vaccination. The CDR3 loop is CASSPLGPSEQFF. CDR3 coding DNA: TGCGCCAGCAGCCCTCTTGGTCCTTCGGAGCAGTTCTTC.